This entry lists 3 T cell receptor beta chains sequenced from one sample in a study of shared clonotypes between healthy human individuals. The table came from immunoSEQ multiplex PCR; TCRdb's copy has only in-frame clones and leaves some out. The top ten clones hold roughly a tenth of a sample with approximately 340,000 clones, roughly 70% of them seen once. Sequences were obtained from memory CD4+ T cells sorted from blood. Specified subset: CD45RA-negative fraction. These receptors all come from a man younger than 40 in good health.

This chain joins TRBV6-1 and TRBJ1-5, with a tentative D call TRBD1 (5 bases). Germline assignment: CDR1 MNHNS and CDR2 SASEGT. The ends were cut back, 8 bases at V and 7 bases at J, with 15 bases in the middle. CDR3 length: 13 amino acids. CDR3 DNA sequence: TGTGCCAGCGGGGGGGGAGTTGGACAGCCCCAGCATTTT. Amino acids: CASGGGVGQPQHF.

The V and J genes are TRBV10-2 and TRBJ1-5; 10 nucleotides align to TRBD1. V dropped 4 bases and J dropped 3; count of bases not matched to a gene: 3. This CDR3 has 15 residues. Germline CDR1 and CDR2: WSHSY and SAAADI. The CDR3 here is CASSGGTGANQPQHF. The DNA for the CDR3 is TGCGCCAGCAGTGGCGGGACAGGGGCCAATCAGCCCCAGCATTTT.

The J gene is TRBJ2-3, the V gene TRBV5-1; 9 bases agree with TRBD1. V lost 0 bases and J lost 3; bases outside the gene matches: 8. The germline CDR1 and CDR2 sequences are SGHRS and YFSETQ. The CDR3 runs 17 residues. CDR3 in amino acids: CASSLEGQGSKTDTQYF. In DNA, the CDR3 is TGCGCCAGCAGCTTGGAAGGACAGGGGAGTAAAACAGATACGCAGTATTTT.